Shown below are 17 T cell receptor beta chains from a single sample sequenced in a study of technical replicates of blood from several donors. The data were produced by immunoSEQ multiplex PCR, yet TCRdb's version contains in-frame clones alone and is incomplete. The data hold 70,000 or so clones, with over 70% observed a single time. Sequencing input: PBMCs. Receptors were obtained from a human donor in good health. Some clones in this sample may be carry-over from other donors' samples.

This chain uses TRBV6-6 with TRBJ2-7; maybe TRBD1 (6 bases). V was shortened by 2 bases and J by 1 base, with 9 bases between the two germline ends. This CDR3 spans 14 amino acids. Germline loops: CDR1 MNHNY, CDR2 SVGAGI (reference sequence). The CDR3 DNA reads as TGTGCCAGCAGTTACGCCGACAGGTCCTACGAGCAGTACTTC. Translation gives CASSYADRSYEQYF.

The rearrangement links TRBV7-6 to TRBJ2-7, with TRBD2 identical over 13 bases. Germline V gives CDR1 SGHVS, CDR2 FNYEAQ. CDR3 length: 16 amino acids. Trimming at V came to 1 base and at J to 4 bases, leaving 4 bases not matched to a gene. The DNA of the CDR3 is TGTGCCAGCAGCTTAGGGGGGACTAGCGGGGCTTACGAGCAGTACTTC. Its translation is CASSLGGTSGAYEQYF.

J is TRBJ1-1 and V is TRBV6-6, with D unclear. Germline lookup yields CDR1 MNHNY and CDR2 SVGAGI (reference sequence). CDR3 length: 15 amino acids. V lost 2 bases and J lost 5, with 15 bases in between. The chain's CDR3 is CASSYGSSSGTEAFF. DNA of the CDR3: TGTGCCAGCAGTTACGGCAGCAGTAGCGGAACTGAAGCTTTCTTT.

V and J are TRBV5-8 and TRBJ2-7, with D tentatively TRBD1 (6 bases). This CDR3 has 16 residues. Germline V lookup: CDR1 SGHTS, CDR2 YDEGEE. The germline V and J ends were trimmed by 0 bases and 5 bases, with 18 bases remaining between them. CDR3 nucleotides: TGTGCCAGCAGCTTGGCCGGGCAGGGGTGGGGCCACGAGCAGTACTTC. Protein: CASSLAGQGWGHEQYF.

This clone came up a few times. The chain has TRBV11-2 and TRBJ1-4; 10 nucleotides match TRBD1. This CDR3 region has 13 residues. V dropped 0 bases and J dropped 12; count of bases not matched to a gene: 1. From germline, CDR1 is SGHAT and CDR2 FQNNGV. This CDR3 reads CASSLDGTGELFF. DNA for the CDR3: TGTGCCAGCAGCTTAGATGGGACAGGGGAACTGTTTTTT.

The genes are TRBV6-4 and TRBJ2-3; 8 bases map to TRBD2. Germline lookup yields CDR1 MRHNA and CDR2 SNTAGT. V was pared by 0 bases and J by 5 bases, with 7 bases of the junction left unmatched. The CDR3 extends over 16 amino acids. The CDR3 loop is CASSDSAGGSQDTQYF. CDR3 DNA sequence: TGTGCCAGCAGTGACTCGGCGGGAGGTTCCCAAGATACGCAGTATTTT.

The chain links TRBV30 to TRBJ1-1; D ambiguous. This CDR3 contains 13 residues. V lost 1 base and J lost 4, with 10 bases in between. Germline CDR1 and CDR2: GTSNPN and SVGIG (reference sequence). DNA of the CDR3: TGTGCCTGGAGTGAACTCAGGCCCACTGAAGCTTTCTTT. Its translation: CAWSELRPTEAFF.

The J gene is TRBJ1-2, the V gene TRBV5-1; D not certain. CDR1 and CDR2 from the germline V gene are SGHRS and YFSETQ. This CDR3 is built from 14 residues. The V end was cut by 4 bases, the J end by 4 bases, with 14 bases between. The CDR3 loop is CASSQGDFSYGYTF. CDR3 DNA: TGCGCCAGCAGCCAAGGAGATTTTAGCTATGGCTACACCTTC.

The chain couples TRBV7-2 to TRBJ2-1; TRBD1 matches 7 bases. This CDR3 is 13 amino acids long. J gave up 5 bases and V 6 bases, and 4 bases lay outside the gene matches. The germline V gene has CDR1 SGHTA and CDR2 FQGNSA. CDR3 nucleotides: TGTGCCAGCAGTTGGGACAGCCACAATGAGCAGTTCTTC. It codes for CASSWDSHNEQFF.

The chain joins TRBV4-2 to TRBJ2-1, with TRBD2 matching over 11 bases. Germline V gives CDR1 LGHNA, CDR2 YNFKEQ. The V and J ends lost 5 bases and 3 bases, in that order; junction bases with no gene match: 12. This CDR3 spans 18 amino acids. The CDR3 loop reads CASSKGMTSGTNYNEQFF. The CDR3 DNA reads as TGTGCCAGCAGCAAGGGGATGACTAGCGGGACCAACTACAATGAGCAGTTCTTC.

Concerning this clone: Other nucleotide sequences from this sample produce the same CDR3. J is TRBJ1-2 and V is TRBV2; TRBD1 is a possible D gene (5 bases). Germline values: CDR1 SNHLY, CDR2 FYNNEI. Trimming removed 4 bases from V and 0 bases from J, with 9 bases in between. This CDR3 is built from 14 residues. This CDR3 is CASSGQGPNYGYTF. The CDR3, as DNA: TGTGCCAGCAGTGGGCAGGGTCCTAACTATGGCTACACCTTC.

The chain couples TRBV19 to TRBJ2-7; 7 nucleotides agree with TRBD1. The germline V gene encodes CDR1 LNHDA and CDR2 SQIVND (reference sequence). CDR3 length: 15 residues. Trimming removed 5 bases from V and 4 bases from J; junction bases left unmatched: 11. The CDR3, as DNA: TGTGCCAGTAGTCTTGAGGGGGCGCGGGTATACGAGCAGTACTTC. As protein: CASSLEGARVYEQYF. Together with reference TRBV19 and TRBJ2-7, the CDR3 gives the full variable domain: DGGITQSPKYLFRKEGQNVTLSCEQNLNHDAMYWYRQDPGQGLRLIYYSQIVNDFQKGDIAEGYSVSREKKESFPLTVTSAQKNPTAFYLCASSLEGARVYEQYFGPGTRLTVT.

V is TRBV30 and J is TRBJ1-2; 7 bases fit TRBD1. V lost 4 bases, J lost 4 bases, and 6 bases stayed unmatched. Germline loops: CDR1 GTSNPN, CDR2 SVGIG (reference sequence). The CDR3 runs 13 residues. The CDR3 protein is CAWNRGPIYGYTF. CDR3 DNA sequence: TGTGCCTGGAACAGGGGCCCAATCTATGGCTACACCTTC.

The chain has TRBV7-6 and TRBJ2-7, with unresolved D. CDR1 and CDR2 from the germline V gene are SGHVS and FNYEAQ. The length of the CDR3 is 12 residues. The V end lost 0 bases, the J end lost 5 bases, and 5 bases lay between the germline ends. In DNA form, the CDR3 reads TGTGCCAGCAGCTTAGCGAGGAACGAGCAGTACTTC. It codes for CASSLARNEQYF.

The V gene is TRBV19, the J gene TRBJ2-2, with TRBD1 identical over 7 bases. J lost 3 bases, V lost 9 bases, and 10 bases had no gene match. Germline V gene sequence: CDR1 LNHDA, CDR2 SQIVND (reference sequence). There are 15 residues in the CDR3. DNA of the CDR3: TGTGCCAGCCGAGACAGGGAAAGGTACACCGGGGAGCTGTTTTTT. Protein sequence: CASRDRERYTGELFF.

The V gene is TRBV6-1, the J gene TRBJ2-3; D is perhaps TRBD2 (5 bases). The CDR3 runs 12 residues. Per the germline V gene, CDR1 is MNHNS and CDR2 is SASEGT. Trimming removed 6 bases at V and 5 bases at J, with 9 bases between. The CDR3 DNA is TGTGCCAGCAGACGTGAGGGAGATACGCAGTATTTT. Translating it yields CASRREGDTQYF.

The J gene is TRBJ2-7, the V gene TRBV4-2; TRBD2 agrees at 7 bases. The V gene's germline CDR1 is LGHNA and CDR2 YNFKEQ. This CDR3 spans 15 amino acids. With V trimmed by 0 bases and J by 1 base, 3 bases remained unmatched. The CDR3 nucleotides read TGTGCCAGCAGCCAAGAGGGGGGGGAGTCCTACGAGCAGTACTTC. Translating gives CASSQEGGESYEQYF.